This entry lists 15 T cell receptor beta chains sequenced from one sample in a study of Ad26.COV2.S vaccination and SARS-CoV-2 variants. Assay used: immunoSEQ multiplex PCR; TCRdb lists only in-frame clones, some missing. Of some 370,000 clones in the sample, under 90% were seen once. The treatment denotes: roughly 19 received Ad26.COV2.S at low or high dose, single or two shots; roughly 5 received placebo; per-sample allocation not given. On day 63 after the first injection, vaccine and placebo recipients gave samples. Sequenced material: peripheral blood, taken in a trial of Ad26.COV2.S vaccine versus placebo. Receptor source: a person between 18 and 65 years old who received the Ad26.COV2.S COVID-19 vaccine or a placebo.

The chain joins TRBV4-3 to TRBJ1-1; D gene ambiguous. The V end lost 0 bases, the J end lost 0 bases, and 5 bases lay between the germline ends. Per the germline V gene, CDR1 is LGHNA and CDR2 is YSLEER. This CDR3 has 14 amino acids. The CDR3 coding sequence is TGCGCCAGCAGCCAAGATGTTGTGAACACTGAAGCTTTCTTT. As protein: CASSQDVVNTEAFF.

In this sample, this clone turned up once. The chain uses TRBV5-1 and TRBJ1-3; D gene unclear. The CDR3 is made up of 17 amino acids. Germline V gene lookup returns CDR1 SGHRS and CDR2 YFSETQ. V was cut by 3 bases and J by 0 bases, with 16 bases left in between. The CDR3 region is CASSSTSQVASGNTIYF. Written as DNA, the CDR3 is TGCGCCAGCAGCTCAACCTCCCAAGTAGCCTCTGGAAACACCATATATTTT.

This rearrangement joins TRBV14 to TRBJ2-6; TRBD1 is a possible D gene (6 bases). V dropped 2 bases and J dropped 3 bases, with 11 bases sitting between them. CDR1 is SGHDN, CDR2 FVKESK, per germline. This CDR3 region has 16 residues. Here the CDR3 reads CASSQLGQSGANVLTF. CDR3 in DNA: TGTGCCAGCAGCCAACTCGGACAGAGTGGGGCCAACGTCCTGACTTTC.

The chain uses TRBV18 and TRBJ2-1; weak D call: TRBD2 (6 bases). Germline CDR1 is KGHSH and CDR2 is LQKENI. The CDR3 is 15 amino acids. With 6 bases removed from V and 6 bases from J, the gap between germline ends came to 18 bases. This CDR3 is CASSPGTDAGNEQFF. As DNA, the CDR3 is TGTGCCAGCTCGCCCGGGACTGACGCGGGCAATGAGCAGTTCTTC.

The CDR3 reads CASSPSGETDTQYF. CDR3 in DNA: TGTGCCAGCTCACCATCGGGGGAGACAGATACGCAGTATTTT. V is TRBV18 and J is TRBJ2-3, with D possibly being TRBD2 (6 bases). CDR1 and CDR2 from the germline V gene are KGHSH and LQKENI. The CDR3 totals 14 residues. V lost 2 bases and J lost 3, with 9 bases in between.

The chain couples TRBV30 to TRBJ2-1, with D unclear. CDR3 length equals 14 residues. Per the germline V gene, CDR1 is GTSNPN and CDR2 is SVGIG (reference sequence). Trimming shortened V by 0 bases and J by 7 bases, and 13 bases separated the two germline ends. As DNA, the CDR3 is TGTGCCTGGAGTGTTAGACCTCGCGCGAATGAGCAGTTCTTC. Its translation: CAWSVRPRANEQFF.

V gene TRBV9 combines with J gene TRBJ2-1, with D tentatively TRBD2 (5 bases). V was cut by 4 bases and J by 3 bases, with 17 bases left in between. Germline lookup yields CDR1 SGDLS and CDR2 YYNGEE. The CDR3 is 16 amino acids. CDR3 sequence reads: CASSPRGLAGYNEQFF. The CDR3 nucleotides are TGTGCCAGCAGCCCGCGAGGACTGGCCGGCTACAATGAGCAGTTCTTC.

J is TRBJ2-7 and V is TRBV10-3; 9 bases are a match to TRBD2. The CDR3 extends over 14 amino acids. V trimming: 0 bases; J trimming: 7 bases; junction bases outside the gene matches: 4. The germline CDR1 and CDR2 sequences are ENHRY and SYGVKD. CDR3 sequence: CAISESGREGEQYF. The CDR3, as DNA: TGTGCCATCAGTGAGTCTGGGCGGGAGGGTGAGCAGTACTTC.

This clone was picked up one time. The chain joins TRBV7-6 to TRBJ1-1, with D maybe TRBD1 (5 bases). CDR3 length equals 12 residues. Trimming removed 2 bases at V and 11 bases at J, with 12 bases between. Germline V gene sequence: CDR1 SGHVS, CDR2 FNYEAQ. This CDR3 is CASSLMGEAAFF. CDR3 nucleotides: TGTGCCAGCAGCTTAATGGGGGAGGCGGCTTTCTTT.

The V call is TRBV27, the J call TRBJ2-3, with 11 nucleotides matching TRBD2. The CDR3 totals 18 residues. The junction had 14 bases not matched to a gene; V was cut back by 6 bases and J by 3 bases. CDR1 and CDR2 (germline): MNHEY, SMNVEV (reference sequence). In DNA, the CDR3 is TGTGCCAGCAGCCGTCGAACGTCCGGGACTAGCGGAACAGATACGCAGTATTTT. This sequence encodes CASSRRTSGTSGTDTQYF.

The V gene is TRBV6-2 or TRBV6-3, the J gene TRBJ2-3; TRBD1 is a possible D gene (5 bases). The ends were cut back, 2 bases at V and 0 bases at J, with 12 bases in the middle. CDR3 length: 16 residues. Germline V CDR1 and CDR2: MNHEY, SVGEGT. For the CDR3, the DNA is TGTGCCAGCAGTTACGGCAGGGTTGCTAGCACAGATACGCAGTATTTT. This sequence encodes CASSYGRVASTDTQYF.

The chain links TRBV30 to TRBJ2-5; unclear D gene. V shed 0 bases and J shed 3 bases, with 8 bases lying between them. The V gene's germline CDR1 is GTSNPN and CDR2 SVGIG (reference sequence). The CDR3 is 13 residues long. The CDR3 spells CAWSVLRKETQYF. In DNA form, the CDR3 reads TGTGCCTGGAGTGTTCTAAGGAAAGAGACCCAGTACTTC. Variable domain in full (rest from reference TRBV30 and TRBJ2-5): SQTIHQWPATLVQPVGSPLSLECTVEGTSNPNLYWYRQAAGRGLQLLFYSVGIGQISSEVPQNLSASRPQDRQFILSSKKLLLSDSGFYLCAWSVLRKETQYFGPGTRLLVL.

This clone has only a few counts. This CDR3 is also generated by other DNA sequences in the sample. The genes are TRBV6-5 and TRBJ1-2, with 7 bases fitting TRBD1. J lost 8 bases, V lost 6 bases, and 9 bases had no gene match. CDR1 is MNHEY, CDR2 SVGAGI, per germline. The CDR3 has 13 residues. CDR3 bases: TGTGCCAGCAGCTCACGGGACAGTTACGGCTACACCTTC. Its protein is CASSSRDSYGYTF.

The chain employs TRBV7-2 and TRBJ2-5; 13 bases fit TRBD2. The CDR3 sequence is 18 residues long. The V and J ends lost 5 bases and 4 bases, in that order; junction bases with no gene match: 13. Germline CDR1 and CDR2: SGHTA and FQGNSA. CDR3 protein: CASSPQTSGRRERETQYF. The DNA for the CDR3 is TGTGCCAGCAGCCCCCAGACTAGCGGGAGGAGGGAGAGAGAGACCCAGTACTTC. Full variable domain (outside the CDR3, taken from reference TRBV7-2 and TRBJ2-5): GAGVSQSPSNKVTEKGKDVELRCDPISGHTALYWYRQSLGQGLEFLIYFQGNSAPDKSGLPSDRFSAERTGGSVSTLTIQRTQQEDSAVYLCASSPQTSGRRERETQYFGPGTRLLVL.

The V and J genes are TRBV11-3 and TRBJ2-7, with D perhaps matching TRBD1 (5 bases). The germline V gene has CDR1 SGHNT and CDR2 YENEEA. The CDR3 spans 14 residues. V shed 4 bases and J shed 0 bases, with 10 bases lying between them. CDR3 DNA: TGTGCCAGCAGCTCGCAGGGTCCCTCCTACGAGCAGTACTTC. Its translation is CASSSQGPSYEQYF.